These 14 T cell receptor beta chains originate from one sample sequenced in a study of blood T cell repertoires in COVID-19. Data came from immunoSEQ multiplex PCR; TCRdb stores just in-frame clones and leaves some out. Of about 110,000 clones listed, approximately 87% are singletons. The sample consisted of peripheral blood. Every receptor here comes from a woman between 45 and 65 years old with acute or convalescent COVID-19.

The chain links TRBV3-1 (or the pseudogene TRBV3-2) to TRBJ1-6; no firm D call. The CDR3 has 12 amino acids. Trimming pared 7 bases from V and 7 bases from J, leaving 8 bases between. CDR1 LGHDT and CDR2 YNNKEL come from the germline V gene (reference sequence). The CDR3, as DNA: TGTGCCAGCACGACGGGGAATTCACCCCTCCACTTT. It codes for CASTTGNSPLHF.

The CDR3 DNA is TGTGCCAGCAGTAGCCTCGGACAGGGGCCTGCAGAGCAGTACTTC. Its protein product is CASSSLGQGPAEQYF. The rearrangement links TRBV28 to TRBJ2-7; 9 bases align to TRBD1. The germline gives CDR1 MDHEN, CDR2 SYDVKM. V was clipped by 5 bases and J by 7 bases; unmatched bases: 12. This CDR3 contains 15 residues.

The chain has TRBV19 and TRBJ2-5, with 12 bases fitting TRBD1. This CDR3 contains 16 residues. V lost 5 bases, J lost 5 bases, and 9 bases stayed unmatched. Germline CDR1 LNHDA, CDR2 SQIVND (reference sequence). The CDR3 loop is CASSGDRDRGLETQYF. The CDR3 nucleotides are TGTGCCAGTAGTGGAGACCGGGACAGGGGGCTCGAGACCCAGTACTTC.

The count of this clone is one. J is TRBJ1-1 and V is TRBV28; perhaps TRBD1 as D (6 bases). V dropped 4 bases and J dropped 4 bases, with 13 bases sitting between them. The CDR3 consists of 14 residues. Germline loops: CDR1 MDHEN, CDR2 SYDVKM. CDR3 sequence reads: CASSYGGQITEAFF. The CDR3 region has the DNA TGTGCCAGCAGTTATGGTGGACAGATCACTGAAGCTTTCTTT.

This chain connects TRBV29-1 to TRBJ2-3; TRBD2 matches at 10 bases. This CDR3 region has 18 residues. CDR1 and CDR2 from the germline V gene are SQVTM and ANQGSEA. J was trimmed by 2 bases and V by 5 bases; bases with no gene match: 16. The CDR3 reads CSVICRLAGANYTDTQYF. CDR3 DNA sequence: TGCAGCGTTATCTGTAGGCTAGCGGGGGCCAACTACACAGATACGCAGTATTTT.

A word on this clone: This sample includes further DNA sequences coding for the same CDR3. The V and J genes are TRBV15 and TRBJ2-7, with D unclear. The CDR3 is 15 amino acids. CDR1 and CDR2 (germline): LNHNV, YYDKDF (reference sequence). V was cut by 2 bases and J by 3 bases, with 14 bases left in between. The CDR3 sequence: CATSRSLAANYEQYF. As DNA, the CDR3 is TGTGCCACCAGCAGAAGCCTGGCGGCGAACTACGAGCAGTACTTC.

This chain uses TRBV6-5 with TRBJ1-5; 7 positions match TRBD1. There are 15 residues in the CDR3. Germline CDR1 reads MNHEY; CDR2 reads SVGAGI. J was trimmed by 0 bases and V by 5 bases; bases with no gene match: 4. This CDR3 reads CASSKDRFSNQPQHF. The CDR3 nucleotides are TGTGCCAGCAGTAAGGACAGGTTTAGCAATCAGCCCCAGCATTTT.

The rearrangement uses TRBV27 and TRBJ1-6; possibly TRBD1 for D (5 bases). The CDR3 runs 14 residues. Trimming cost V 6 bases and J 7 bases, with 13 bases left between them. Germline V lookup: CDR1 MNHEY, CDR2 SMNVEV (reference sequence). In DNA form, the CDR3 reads TGTGCCAGCAGGCGCGGGGGGGGGAATTCACCCCTCCACTTT. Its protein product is CASRRGGGNSPLHF.

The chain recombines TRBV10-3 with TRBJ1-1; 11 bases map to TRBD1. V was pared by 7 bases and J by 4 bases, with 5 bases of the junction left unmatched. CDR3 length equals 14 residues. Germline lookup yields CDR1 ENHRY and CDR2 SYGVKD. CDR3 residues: CAINPGQGATEAFF. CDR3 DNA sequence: TGTGCCATCAACCCTGGACAGGGGGCCACTGAAGCTTTCTTT.

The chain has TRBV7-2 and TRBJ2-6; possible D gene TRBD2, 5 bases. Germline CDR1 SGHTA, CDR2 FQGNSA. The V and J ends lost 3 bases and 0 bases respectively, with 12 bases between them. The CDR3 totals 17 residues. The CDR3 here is CASSFRVGLSGANVLTF. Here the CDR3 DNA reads TGTGCCAGCAGCTTCCGGGTCGGACTCTCTGGGGCCAACGTCCTGACTTTC.

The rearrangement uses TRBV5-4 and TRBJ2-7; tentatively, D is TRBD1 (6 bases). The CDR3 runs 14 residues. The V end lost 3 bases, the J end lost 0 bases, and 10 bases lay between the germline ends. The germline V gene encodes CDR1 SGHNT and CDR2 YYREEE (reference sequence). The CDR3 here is CASSSTGHSYEQYF. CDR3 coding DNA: TGTGCCAGCAGCTCGACAGGACACTCCTACGAGCAGTACTTC.

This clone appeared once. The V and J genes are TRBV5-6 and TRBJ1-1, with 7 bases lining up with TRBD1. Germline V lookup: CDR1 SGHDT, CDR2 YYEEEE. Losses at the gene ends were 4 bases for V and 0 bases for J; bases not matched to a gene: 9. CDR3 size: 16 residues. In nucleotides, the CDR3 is TGTGCCAGCAGCGACAAATACAGGGGCCTGAACACTGAAGCTTTCTTT. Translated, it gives CASSDKYRGLNTEAFF.

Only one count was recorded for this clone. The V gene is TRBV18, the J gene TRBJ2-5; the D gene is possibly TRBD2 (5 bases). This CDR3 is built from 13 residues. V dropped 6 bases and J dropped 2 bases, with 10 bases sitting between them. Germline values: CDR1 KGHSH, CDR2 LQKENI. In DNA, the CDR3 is TGTGCCAGCTCCCGGGGTGGGCAAGAGACCCAGTACTTC. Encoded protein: CASSRGGQETQYF.

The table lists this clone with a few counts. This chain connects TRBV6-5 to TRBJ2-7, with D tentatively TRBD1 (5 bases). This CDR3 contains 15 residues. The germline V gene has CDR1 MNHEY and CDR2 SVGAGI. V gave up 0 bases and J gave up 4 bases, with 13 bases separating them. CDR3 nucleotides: TGTGCCAGCAGTTACTCCCCCAGGGTGGGGTACGAGCAGTACTTC. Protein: CASSYSPRVGYEQYF.